This T cell receptor (beta chain) was retrieved from a study of blood T cell repertoires in COVID-19. Germline V gene lookup returns CDR1 MNHEY and CDR2 SVGAGI. The CDR3 is 15 amino acids. V shed 6 bases and J 3 bases; nucleotides not matched to a gene: 10. Adults between about 18 and 89 years of age took part from under 30 US areas. Participants were placed into cohorts based on the clinical history they reported. In the original workflow: From reference gene primer amplification, estimates of nucleated cell counts were derived. Sequencing used immunoSEQ multiplex PCR; TCRdb keeps in-frame clones, though not all of them. V, J and clone size derive from that table, while D and trimming were established from the DNA sequence. This table holds approximately 220,000 clones, roughly 86% found once.

The V call is TRBV6-5, the J call TRBJ2-7; 8 bases map to TRBD2. The TCR comes from a woman aged 30 to 39 with acute COVID-19. The sample consisted of PBMCs or T cells enriched from blood (not recorded which). CDR3 in amino acids: CASRPAAGGLYEQYF. For the CDR3, the DNA is TGTGCCAGCAGGCCGGCGGCGGGGGGACTCTACGAGCAGTACTTC.